The present entry profiles one T cell receptor beta chain with its context. Its specificity is not known. The data were obtained in a study of T cells in Graves' hyperthyroidism and ophthalmopathy. Notes on the study in general: In the analysis, a 13 V-J model separated ophthalmopathy from stable hyperthyroidism. Ophthalmopathy onset followed model prediction by a median roughly six months.

Authors of the study amplified TCR beta CDR3 regions from RNA transcripts. During a first-round RT-PCR of the TCR CDR3, the HTBI primer set was used. TCRdb passed the multiplex PCR reads through MiXCR, listing each CDR3 protein once. The sample consists of approximately 620,000 distinct CDR3 sequences, approximately 15% of them appearing once. Uncontrolled infection, other autoimmune disease, pregnancy or lactation disqualified patients from enrolment. Thyroid ultrasound, orbital computed tomography, clinical symptoms, and serum thyroxine and TRAb underpinned diagnoses. The sequencing input was blood. This TCR derives from a woman between 40 and 50 years old with Graves' ophthalmopathy.

The CDR3, as DNA: TGCGCCAGCAGCCGCCTTTTGGGCGGGAGGTCGGCAGATACGCAGTATTTT. Translating it yields CASSRLLGGRSADTQYF. The chain has TRBV4-1 and TRBJ2-3; 8 nucleotides match TRBD2. Germline V lookup: CDR1 MGHRA, CDR2 YSYEKL. The CDR3 is 17 residues long. Unmatched junction bases numbered 13, after V lost 4 bases and J lost 4 bases.